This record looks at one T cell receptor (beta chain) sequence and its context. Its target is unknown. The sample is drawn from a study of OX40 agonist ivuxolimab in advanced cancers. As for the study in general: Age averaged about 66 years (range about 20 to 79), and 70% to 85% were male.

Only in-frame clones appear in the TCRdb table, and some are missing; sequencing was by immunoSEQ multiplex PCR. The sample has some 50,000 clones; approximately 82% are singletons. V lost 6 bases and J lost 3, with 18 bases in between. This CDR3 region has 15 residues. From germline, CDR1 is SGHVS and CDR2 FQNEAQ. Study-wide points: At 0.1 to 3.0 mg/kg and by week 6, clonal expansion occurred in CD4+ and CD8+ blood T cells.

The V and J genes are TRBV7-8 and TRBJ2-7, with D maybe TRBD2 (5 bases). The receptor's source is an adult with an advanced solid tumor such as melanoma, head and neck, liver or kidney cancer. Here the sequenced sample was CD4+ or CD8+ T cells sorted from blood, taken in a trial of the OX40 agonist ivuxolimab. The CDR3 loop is CASSPSGGSVYEQYF. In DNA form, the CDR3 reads TGTGCCAGCAGTCCCTCCGGCGGTAGCGTCTACGAGCAGTACTTC.